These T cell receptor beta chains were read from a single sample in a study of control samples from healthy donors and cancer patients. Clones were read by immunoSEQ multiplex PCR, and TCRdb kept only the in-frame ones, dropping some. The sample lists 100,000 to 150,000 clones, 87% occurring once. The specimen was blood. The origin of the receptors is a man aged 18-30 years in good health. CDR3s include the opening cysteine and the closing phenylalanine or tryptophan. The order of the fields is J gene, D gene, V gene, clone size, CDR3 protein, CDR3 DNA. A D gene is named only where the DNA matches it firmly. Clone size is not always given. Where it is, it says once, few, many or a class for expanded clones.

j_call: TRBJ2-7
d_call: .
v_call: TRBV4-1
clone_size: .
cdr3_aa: CASSQGDSAYEQYF
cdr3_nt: TGCGCCAGCAGCCAAGGGGACTCGGCCTACGAGCAGTACTTC

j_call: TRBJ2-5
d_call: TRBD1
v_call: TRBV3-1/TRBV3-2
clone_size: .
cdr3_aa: CASSFSPWGQPETQYF
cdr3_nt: TGTGCCAGCAGCTTTTCCCCCTGGGGACAGCCAGAGACCCAGTACTTC

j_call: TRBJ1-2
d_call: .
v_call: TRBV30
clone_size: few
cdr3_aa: CAWSYGRDYGYTF
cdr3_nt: TGTGCCTGGAGTTATGGCCGGGACTATGGCTACACCTTC

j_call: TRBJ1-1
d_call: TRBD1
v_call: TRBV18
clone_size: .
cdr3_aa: CASSRETGGRRNTEAFF
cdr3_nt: TGTGCCAGCTCACGAGAAACAGGGGGTAGGCGGAACACTGAAGCTTTCTTT

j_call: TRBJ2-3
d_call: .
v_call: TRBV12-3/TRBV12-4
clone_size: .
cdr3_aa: CASSRQSTDTQYF
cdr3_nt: TGTGCCAGCAGCAGACAGAGCACAGATACGCAGTATTTT

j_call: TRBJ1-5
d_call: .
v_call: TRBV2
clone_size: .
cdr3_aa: CASSEQPLGGQPQHF
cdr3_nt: TGTGCCAGCAGTGAGCAACCCCTGGGGGGTCAGCCCCAGCATTTT

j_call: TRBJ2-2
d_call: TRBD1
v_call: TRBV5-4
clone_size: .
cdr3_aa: CASSPMTGGKGELFF
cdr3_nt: TGTGCCAGCAGCCCTATGACAGGGGGCAAAGGGGAGCTGTTTTTT

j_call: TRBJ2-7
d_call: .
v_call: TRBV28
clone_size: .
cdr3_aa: CASSSHGGLREQYF
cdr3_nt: TGTGCCAGCAGTTCGCACGGGGGACTTCGCGAGCAGTACTTC

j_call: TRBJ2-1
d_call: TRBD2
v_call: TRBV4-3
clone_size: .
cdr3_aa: CASSRGTSGSDEQFF
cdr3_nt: TGCGCCAGCAGCCGTGGGACTAGCGGGAGCGATGAGCAGTTCTTC

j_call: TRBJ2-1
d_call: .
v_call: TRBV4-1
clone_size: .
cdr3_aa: CATGGLAPEFF
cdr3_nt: TGCGCCACCGGGGGGCTAGCGCCAGAGTTCTTC

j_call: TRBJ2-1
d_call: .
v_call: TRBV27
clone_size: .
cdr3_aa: CASSLLGTLTLFF
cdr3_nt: TGTGCCAGCAGTTTACTTGGGACACTGACGTTGTTCTTC

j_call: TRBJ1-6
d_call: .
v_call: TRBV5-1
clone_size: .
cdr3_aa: CASTTQPDNSPLHF
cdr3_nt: TGCGCCAGCACGACCCAGCCTGATAATTCACCCCTCCACTTT

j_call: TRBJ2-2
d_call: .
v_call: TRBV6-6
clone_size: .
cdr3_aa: CASTKGSTGELFF
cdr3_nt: TGTGCCAGCACTAAAGGTTCTACCGGGGAGCTGTTTTTT

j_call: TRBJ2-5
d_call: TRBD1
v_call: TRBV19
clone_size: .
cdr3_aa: CASSTDRGQTQYF
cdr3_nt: TGTGCCAGTAGTACCGACAGGGGCCAGACCCAGTACTTC

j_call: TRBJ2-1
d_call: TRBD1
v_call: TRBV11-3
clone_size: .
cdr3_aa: CASSPKRTGSPNFNEQFF
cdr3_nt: TGTGCCAGCAGTCCAAAAAGGACAGGCTCCCCCAATTTCAATGAGCAGTTCTTC

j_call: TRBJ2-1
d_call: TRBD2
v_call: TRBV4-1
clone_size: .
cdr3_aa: CASSQEAGGRSNEQFF
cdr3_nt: TGCGCCAGCAGCCAAGAGGCGGGCGGGAGGAGTAATGAGCAGTTCTTC

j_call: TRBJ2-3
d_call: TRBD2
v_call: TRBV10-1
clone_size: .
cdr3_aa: CASYLGLATRTALTTDTQYF
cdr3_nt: TGCGCCAGCTATTTAGGACTAGCGACCCGAACCGCCCTAACCACAGATACGCAGTATTTT

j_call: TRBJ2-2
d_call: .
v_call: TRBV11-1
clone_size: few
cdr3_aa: CASSLQGKGTGELFF
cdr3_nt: TGTGCCAGCAGCTTACAGGGAAAGGGCACCGGGGAGCTGTTTTTT

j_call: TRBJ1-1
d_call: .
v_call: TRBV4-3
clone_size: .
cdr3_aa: CASSPSGTMNTEAFF
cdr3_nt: TGCGCCAGCAGCCCTTCCGGGACAATGAACACTGAAGCTTTCTTT

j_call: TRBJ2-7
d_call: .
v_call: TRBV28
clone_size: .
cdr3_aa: CASPPFVGGSYEQYF
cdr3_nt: TGTGCCAGCCCCCCCTTTGTTGGAGGCTCCTACGAGCAGTACTTC

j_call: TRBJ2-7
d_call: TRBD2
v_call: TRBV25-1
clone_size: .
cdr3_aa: CASSERLAGVEQYF
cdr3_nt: TGTGCCAGCAGCGAGCGACTAGCGGGAGTTGAGCAGTACTTC

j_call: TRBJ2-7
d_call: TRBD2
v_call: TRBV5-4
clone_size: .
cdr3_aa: CASSFSLAGPEEQYF
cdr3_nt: TGTGCCAGCAGCTTTAGTCTAGCGGGGCCAGAGGAGCAGTACTTC

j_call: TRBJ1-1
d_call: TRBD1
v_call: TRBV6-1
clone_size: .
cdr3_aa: CASSENRGGTEAFF
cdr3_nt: TGTGCCAGCAGTGAAAACAGGGGGGGCACTGAAGCTTTCTTT

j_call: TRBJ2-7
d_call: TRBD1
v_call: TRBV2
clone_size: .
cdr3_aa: CASSPGRDRVTEQYF
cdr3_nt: TGTGCCAGCAGTCCAGGTAGGGACAGGGTCACCGAGCAGTACTTC

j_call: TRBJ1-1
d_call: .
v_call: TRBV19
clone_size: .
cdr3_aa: CASSIEVGIDGAFF
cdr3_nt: TGTGCCAGTAGTATAGAGGTGGGGATAGACGGAGCTTTCTTT

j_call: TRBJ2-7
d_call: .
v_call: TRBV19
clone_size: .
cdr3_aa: CASKGAPGEQYF
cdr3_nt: TGTGCCAGTAAGGGCGCGCCAGGGGAGCAGTACTTC

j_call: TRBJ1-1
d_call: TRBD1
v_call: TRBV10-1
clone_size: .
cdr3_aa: CASRAGTGGLMNTEAFF
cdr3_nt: TGCGCCAGCAGAGCCGGGACAGGGGGCCTCATGAACACTGAAGCTTTCTTT

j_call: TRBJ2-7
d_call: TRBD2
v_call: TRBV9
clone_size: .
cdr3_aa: CASSVEWLAGGYEQYF
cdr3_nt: TGTGCCAGCAGCGTAGAATGGCTAGCGGGAGGCTACGAGCAGTACTTC

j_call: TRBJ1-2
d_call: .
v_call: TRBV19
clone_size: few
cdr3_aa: CAEYAPPGGYTF
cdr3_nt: TGTGCCGAGTATGCGCCCCCAGGGGGCTACACCTTC

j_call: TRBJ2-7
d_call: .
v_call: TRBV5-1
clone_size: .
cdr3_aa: CASSLWSGVGYEQYF
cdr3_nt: TGCGCCAGCAGCTTGTGGTCGGGAGTCGGCTACGAGCAGTACTTC

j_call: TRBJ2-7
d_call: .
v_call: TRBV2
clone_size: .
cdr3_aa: CASTSLEQYF
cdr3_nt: TGTGCCAGCACGAGCCTCGAGCAGTACTTC

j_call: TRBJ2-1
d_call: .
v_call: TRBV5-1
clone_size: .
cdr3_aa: CASSSNNEQFF
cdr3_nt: TGCGCCAGCAGCTCCAACAATGAGCAGTTCTTC

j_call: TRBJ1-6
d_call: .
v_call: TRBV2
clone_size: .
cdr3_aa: CASSGGALNSPLHF
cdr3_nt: TGTGCCAGCAGTGGAGGGGCGTTAAATTCACCCCTCCACTTT

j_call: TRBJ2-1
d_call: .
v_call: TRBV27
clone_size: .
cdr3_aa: CASSFGGGSYNEQFF
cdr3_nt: TGTGCCAGCAGTTTCGGGGGTGGCTCCTACAATGAGCAGTTCTTC

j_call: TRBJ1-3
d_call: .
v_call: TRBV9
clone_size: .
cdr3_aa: CASSVWTEYNSGNTIYF
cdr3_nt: TGTGCCAGCAGCGTCTGGACAGAATATAACTCTGGAAACACCATATATTTT

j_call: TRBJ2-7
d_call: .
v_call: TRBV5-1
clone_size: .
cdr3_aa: CASSLGGPSSYEQYF
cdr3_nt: TGCGCCAGCAGCTTGGGAGGCCCGAGCTCCTACGAGCAGTACTTC

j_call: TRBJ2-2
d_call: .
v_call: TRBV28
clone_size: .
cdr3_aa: CASSFWGAGNTGELFF
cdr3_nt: TGTGCCAGCAGTTTTTGGGGGGCGGGCAACACCGGGGAGCTGTTTTTT

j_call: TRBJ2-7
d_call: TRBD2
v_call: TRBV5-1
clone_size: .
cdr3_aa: CASSTNGRESYEQYF
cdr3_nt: TGCGCCAGCAGCACGAACGGGCGGGAGTCGTACGAGCAGTACTTC

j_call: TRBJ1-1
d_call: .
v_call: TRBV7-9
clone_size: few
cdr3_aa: CASSLDEDGEAFF
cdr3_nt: TGTGCCAGCAGCTTAGATGAGGACGGAGAAGCTTTCTTT

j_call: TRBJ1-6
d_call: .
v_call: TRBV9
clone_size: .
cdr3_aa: CASSVDGMGRGYNSPLHF
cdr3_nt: TGTGCCAGCAGCGTAGATGGGATGGGACGGGGGTATAATTCACCCCTCCACTTT

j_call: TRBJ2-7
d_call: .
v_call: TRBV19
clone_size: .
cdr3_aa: CASKVLGSSYEQYF
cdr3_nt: TGTGCCAGCAAGGTACTTGGGAGTTCCTACGAGCAGTACTTC

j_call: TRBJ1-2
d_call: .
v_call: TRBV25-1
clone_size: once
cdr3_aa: CASSHTLQGVRGYTF
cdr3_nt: TGTGCCAGCAGCCATACCTTACAGGGTGTAAGAGGCTACACCTTC

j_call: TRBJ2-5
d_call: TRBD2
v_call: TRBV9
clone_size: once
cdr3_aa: CASSLLGLVMETQYF
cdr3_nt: TGTGCCAGCAGCTTACTCGGACTAGTAATGGAGACCCAGTACTTC

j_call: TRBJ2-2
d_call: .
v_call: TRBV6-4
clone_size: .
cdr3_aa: CASSDHNTGELFF
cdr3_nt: TGTGCCAGCAGTGATCACAACACCGGGGAGCTGTTTTTT

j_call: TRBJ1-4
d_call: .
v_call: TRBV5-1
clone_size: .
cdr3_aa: CASSLGDGRRGEKLFF
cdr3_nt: TGCGCCAGCAGCTTGGGGGACGGGCGGCGCGGAGAAAAACTGTTTTTT

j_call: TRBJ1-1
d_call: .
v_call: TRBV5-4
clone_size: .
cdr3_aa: CASSLEGLYQAFF
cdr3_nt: TGTGCCAGCAGCTTGGAGGGCTTATATCAAGCTTTCTTT

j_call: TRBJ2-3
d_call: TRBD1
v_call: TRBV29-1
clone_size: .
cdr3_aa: CSVATGASTDTQYF
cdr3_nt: TGCAGCGTAGCCACAGGGGCTAGCACAGATACGCAGTATTTT

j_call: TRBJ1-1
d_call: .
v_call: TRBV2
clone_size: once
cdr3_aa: CASRGRDTLNTEAFF
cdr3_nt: TGTGCCAGCAGGGGGAGGGACACCCTGAACACTGAAGCTTTCTTT

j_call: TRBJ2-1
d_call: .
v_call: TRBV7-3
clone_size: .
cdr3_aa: CASSIKGQVFNNEQFF
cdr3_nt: TGTGCCAGCAGCATCAAGGGGCAGGTTTTCAACAATGAGCAGTTCTTC

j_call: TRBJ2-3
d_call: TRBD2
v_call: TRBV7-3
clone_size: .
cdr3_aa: CASSLTGAGATDTQYF
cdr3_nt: TGTGCCAGCAGCTTAACTGGAGCGGGAGCCACAGATACGCAGTATTTT

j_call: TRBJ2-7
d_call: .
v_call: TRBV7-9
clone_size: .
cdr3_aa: CASSPSYEQYF
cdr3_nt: TGTGCCAGCAGCCCGAGCTACGAGCAGTACTTC

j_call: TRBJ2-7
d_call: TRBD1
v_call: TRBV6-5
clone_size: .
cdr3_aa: CASSYSPGQGYEQYF
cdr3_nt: TGTGCCAGCAGTTACTCTCCGGGACAGGGGTACGAGCAGTACTTC

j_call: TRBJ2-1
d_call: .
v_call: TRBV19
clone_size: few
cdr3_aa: CASSILETRNEQFF
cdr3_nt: TGTGCCAGTAGTATACTGGAGACCCGGAATGAGCAGTTCTTC

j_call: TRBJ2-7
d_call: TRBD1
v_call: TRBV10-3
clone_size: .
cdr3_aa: CAISENTGTGALF
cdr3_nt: TGTGCCATCAGTGAGAATACCGGGACAGGCGCCCTTTTC

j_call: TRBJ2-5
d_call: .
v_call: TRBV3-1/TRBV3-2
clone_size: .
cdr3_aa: CASSQAIQETQYF
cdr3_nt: TGTGCCAGCAGCCAGGCTATACAAGAGACCCAGTACTTC